This T cell receptor (beta chain) was observed in a study of cytomegalovirus exposure and HLA in healthy donors. Overall study context: In an early release, HLA-typed donors contributed 77 million or so unique TCR sequences. Findings of the study overall: It was reportedly the case that the classifier diagnosed cytomegalovirus status with high specificity and sensitivity.

This clone has more than one count but fewer than ten. What it binds is unknown. 60 Vbeta and 13 Jbeta primers were used in PCR. As processed by the authors: Unique TCR beta chains numbered around 75 million in a later analysis, with around 10 million shared. Method: immunoSEQ multiplex PCR; TCRdb's copy keeps in-frame clones and lacks some. V and J calls and clone size are those listed in that table; D and trimming were worked out from the DNA. The table lists hundreds of thousands of clones, 65% to 80% of them singletons, with roughly 16% in the top ten. CDR3 size: 18 residues. Between the trimmed V and J ends, which lost 0 bases and 3 bases, there was a span of 18 bases. Germline CDR1 SGHTA, CDR2 FQGNSA.

The chain combines TRBV7-2 with TRBJ1-3; perhaps TRBD1 as D (6 bases). The specimen was PBMCs. The clonotype was recovered from a man aged 40-50 years in good health and CMV-seronegative. The DNA of the CDR3 is TGTGCCAGCAGCTTAGCGGGGGGGGCGGGGGCGAGTGGAAACACCATATATTTT. It encodes CASSLAGGAGASGNTIYF.